This T cell receptor beta chain originates from a study of response to subunit inactivated influenza vaccine. CDR3 length: 16 residues. Germline-derived CDR1 and CDR2 are SGHRS and YFSETQ. After removal of 0 bases from V and 7 bases from J, the junction contained 10 bases not matched to a gene. General observations from the study: The authors suggested that few new T cells are recruited per seasonal influenza vaccination.

Turning to this clonotype: The antigen is unknown.

TCRdb reprocessed the RT-PCR reads via MiXCR and lists one record per CDR3 protein. This table has almost 600,000 distinct CDR3 sequences, roughly 15% appearing once. The input for sequencing was PBMCs from blood, taken roughly 12 days after vaccination. The TCR originated in a man in his fifties who received an inactivated influenza vaccine. This chain uses TRBV5-1 with TRBJ2-1; 7 positions match TRBD2. CDR3 in amino acids: CASSLARAGRENEQFF. CDR3 DNA sequence: TGCGCCAGCAGCTTGGCCAGGGCAGGGAGGGAAAATGAGCAGTTCTTC.